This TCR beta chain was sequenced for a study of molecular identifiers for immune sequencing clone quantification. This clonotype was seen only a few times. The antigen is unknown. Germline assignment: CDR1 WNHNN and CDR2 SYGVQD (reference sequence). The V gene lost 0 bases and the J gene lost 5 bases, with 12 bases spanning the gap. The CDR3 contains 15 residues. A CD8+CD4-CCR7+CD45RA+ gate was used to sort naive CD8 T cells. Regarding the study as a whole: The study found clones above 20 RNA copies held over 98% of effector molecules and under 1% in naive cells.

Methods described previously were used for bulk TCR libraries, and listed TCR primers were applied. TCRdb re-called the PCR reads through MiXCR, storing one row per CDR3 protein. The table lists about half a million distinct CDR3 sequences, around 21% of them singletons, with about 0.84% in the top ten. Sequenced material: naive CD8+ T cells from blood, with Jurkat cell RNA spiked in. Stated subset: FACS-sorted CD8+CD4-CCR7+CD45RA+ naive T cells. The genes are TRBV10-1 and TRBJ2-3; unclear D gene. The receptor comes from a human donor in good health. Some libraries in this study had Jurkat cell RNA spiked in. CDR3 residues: CASSESILGGDTQYF. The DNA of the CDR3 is TGCGCCAGCAGTGAGTCGATTCTAGGCGGAGATACGCAGTATTTT.